A single sample gave rise to the 32 T cell receptor beta chains below, sequenced in a study of control samples from healthy donors and cancer patients. Here immunoSEQ multiplex PCR was the method, and the copy in TCRdb shows in-frame clones only, minus some. The sample gives over 150,000 clones, just under 95% of which show up once; about 5.6% is in the top ten. Material for sequencing was blood. These receptors were taken from a man aged 35 to 55 in good health.

The chain carries TRBV19 and TRBJ2-1, with 10 bases identical to TRBD1. CDR1 LNHDA and CDR2 SQIVND come from the germline V gene (reference sequence). The CDR3 loop spans 14 amino acids. Losses at the gene ends were 4 bases for V and 7 bases for J; bases not matched to a gene: 4. This CDR3 is CASSTGGQGNEQFF. CDR3 nucleotides: TGTGCCAGTAGTACAGGGGGACAGGGGAATGAGCAGTTCTTC.

The count of this clone is one. The chain carries TRBV6-1 and TRBJ1-2; the match to TRBD1 covers 10 bases. Per the germline V gene, CDR1 is MNHNS and CDR2 is SASEGT. V shed 4 bases and J 3 bases; nucleotides not matched to a gene: 2. The CDR3 runs to 14 residues. The CDR3 loop reads CASSGQGADYGYTF. CDR3 sequence (DNA): TGTGCCAGCAGTGGACAGGGGGCGGACTATGGCTACACCTTC.

The gene calls are TRBV9 and TRBJ1-2; D remains unclear. This CDR3 region has 14 residues. V shed 0 bases and J shed 0 bases, with 6 bases lying between them. CDR1 is SGDLS, CDR2 YYNGEE, per germline. CDR3 nucleotides: TGTGCCAGCAGCGTAGACGGGACTAACTATGGCTACACCTTC. As protein: CASSVDGTNYGYTF. The entire variable domain, with the rest obtained from reference TRBV9 and TRBJ1-2, is as follows: DSGVTQTPKHLITATGQRVTLRCSPRSGDLSVYWYQQSLDQGLQFLIQYYNGEERAKGNILERFSAQQFPDLHSELNLSSLELGDSALYFCASSVDGTNYGYTFGSGTRLTVV.

CDR3 sequence: CASRSGTGVSPLHF. Here the CDR3 DNA reads TGTGCCAGCAGGTCCGGGACAGGGGTATCACCCCTCCACTTT. The rearrangement links TRBV6-5 to TRBJ1-6; 10 nucleotides match TRBD1. J was trimmed by 10 bases and V by 6 bases; bases with no gene match: 6. Germline lookup yields CDR1 MNHEY and CDR2 SVGAGI. The CDR3 totals 14 residues.

The genes are TRBV3-1 (or the pseudogene TRBV3-2) and TRBJ2-7; a possible D gene is TRBD2 (5 bases). V was cut by 4 bases and J by 0 bases, with 10 bases left in between. CDR3 length: 14 amino acids. The germline CDR1 and CDR2 sequences are LGHDT and YNNKEL (reference sequence). CDR3 protein: CASSRGLHSYEQYF. The CDR3 DNA reads as TGTGCCAGCAGCCGCGGACTTCACTCCTACGAGCAGTACTTC.

Worth noting for this clone: Additional DNA sequences in this sample encode the identical CDR3. The rearrangement links TRBV5-1 to TRBJ2-3; TRBD2 aligns across 10 bases. V lost 2 bases to trimming and J lost 4 bases; unmatched junction nucleotides: 7. CDR1 and CDR2 from the germline V gene are SGHRS and YFSETQ. CDR3 length: 16 amino acids. Here the CDR3 reads CASSLGSGGASDTQYF. DNA of the CDR3: TGCGCCAGCAGCTTAGGGAGCGGGGGGGCCTCAGATACGCAGTATTTT.

The chain couples TRBV27 to TRBJ2-3, with D unresolved. V dropped 3 bases and J dropped 2 bases, with 9 bases sitting between them. The CDR3 has 14 residues. Germline V gene data show CDR1 as MNHEY and CDR2 as SMNVEV (reference sequence). CDR3 loop: CASSLTDPTDTQYF. In DNA, the CDR3 is TGTGCCAGCAGTTTGACGGACCCCACAGATACGCAGTATTTT.

The chain combines TRBV27 with TRBJ1-5; D uncertain. Trimming took 0 bases from V and 1 from J, leaving 4 bases between them. Germline V gene lookup returns CDR1 MNHEY and CDR2 SMNVEV (reference sequence). The CDR3 is 14 residues long. CDR3: CASSLSASNQPQHF. The CDR3, as DNA: TGTGCCAGCAGTTTATCGGCCAGCAATCAGCCCCAGCATTTT.

The DNA for the CDR3 is TGTGCCAGCTGCAGGGGGCGTATGAACACTGAAGCTTTCTTT. This translates into CASCRGRMNTEAFF. The chain has TRBV27 and TRBJ1-1; 8 bases agree with TRBD1. The V and J ends lost 8 bases and 0 bases, in that order; junction bases with no gene match: 5. The germline V gene encodes CDR1 MNHEY and CDR2 SMNVEV (reference sequence). The CDR3 has 14 residues.

The chain is built from TRBV18 and TRBJ1-1; possibly TRBD1 for D (5 bases). Trimming took 3 bases from V and 4 from J, leaving 12 bases between them. CDR1 is KGHSH, CDR2 LQKENI, per germline. The CDR3 runs to 14 residues. This CDR3 is CASSPRAAGTEAFF. In DNA form, the CDR3 reads TGTGCCAGCTCACCCAGGGCGGCGGGCACTGAAGCTTTCTTT.

The chain joins TRBV5-6 to TRBJ1-5; D is unresolved. Deletions cut 7 bases from V and 1 base from J, with 12 bases between. This CDR3 has 14 amino acids. CDR1 and CDR2 (germline): SGHDT, YYEEEE. The CDR3 region has the DNA TGTGCCAGCGCGTTCGGACCGAGCAATCAGCCCCAGCATTTT. Protein sequence: CASAFGPSNQPQHF.

The chain combines TRBV28 with TRBJ1-1, with D possibly TRBD1 on 5 matching bases. This CDR3 has 11 amino acids. The germline V gene has CDR1 MDHEN and CDR2 SYDVKM. The V and J ends lost 8 bases and 7 bases respectively, with 11 bases between them. DNA for the CDR3: TGTGCCAGCGGTGGGGCCCGTGAAGCTTTCTTT. Its protein is CASGGAREAFF.

The chain employs TRBV7-8 and TRBJ1-5; 12 bases map to TRBD1. Germline-derived CDR1 and CDR2 are SGHVS and FQNEAQ. The CDR3 has 19 amino acids. J lost 2 bases, V lost 1 base, and 9 bases had no gene match. CDR3 DNA sequence: TGTGCCAGCAGCTTAGTCGGAGGGACAGGGGGCGCCGGCAATCAGCCCCAGCATTTT. It translates to CASSLVGGTGGAGNQPQHF. The whole variable domain, filled in from reference TRBV7-8 and TRBJ1-5, reads GAGVSQSPRYKVAKRGQDVALRCDPISGHVSLFWYQQALGQGPEFLTYFQNEAQLDKSGLPSDRFFAERPEGSVSTLKIQRTQQEDSAVYLCASSLVGGTGGAGNQPQHFGDGTRLSIL.

This chain joins TRBV28 and TRBJ1-4; D gene uncertain. Deletions cut 6 bases from V and 0 bases from J, with 11 bases between. Germline loops: CDR1 MDHEN, CDR2 SYDVKM. The CDR3 spans 15 residues. The CDR3 loop is CASRLYSATNEKLFF. The DNA of the CDR3 is TGTGCCAGCAGACTCTACAGCGCAACTAATGAAAAACTGTTTTTT. The full variable domain, completed using reference TRBV28 and TRBJ1-4, is DVKVTQSSRYLVKRTGEKVFLECVQDMDHENMFWYRQDPGLGLRLIYFSYDVKMKEKGDIPEGYSVSREKKERFSLILESASTNQTSMYLCASRLYSATNEKLFFGSGTQLSVL.

The chain combines TRBV27 with TRBJ1-5; maybe TRBD1 (6 bases). With 9 bases removed from V and 5 bases from J, the gap between germline ends came to 14 bases. This CDR3 contains 13 residues. CDR1 MNHEY and CDR2 SMNVEV come from the germline V gene (reference sequence). The CDR3 sequence: CASGGQRDQPQHF. Here the CDR3 DNA reads TGTGCCAGTGGGGGCCAGCGGGATCAGCCCCAGCATTTT.

The chain employs TRBV6-5 and TRBJ1-5; TRBD1 might be the D (6 bases). The ends were cut back, 0 bases at V and 2 bases at J, with 8 bases in the middle. The germline V gene has CDR1 MNHEY and CDR2 SVGAGI. This CDR3 region has 15 residues. CDR3 nucleotides: TGTGCCAGCAGTTACTCGACAGGAGGCAATCAGCCCCAGCATTTT. It is translated as CASSYSTGGNQPQHF.

On this clone itself: This sample also contains other DNA sequences that code for the same CDR3. The chain combines TRBV6-6 with TRBJ2-3; D remains unclear. The CDR3 sequence is 12 residues long. The germline CDR1 and CDR2 sequences are MNHNY and SVGAGI (reference sequence). V was trimmed by 6 bases and J by 6 bases, leaving 10 bases between them. The CDR3 coding sequence is TGTGCCAGCAGCCTAGTGGAGGATACGCAGTATTTT. Translating gives CASSLVEDTQYF.

The rearrangement joins TRBV7-2 to TRBJ1-4, with D possibly being TRBD1 (6 bases). The CDR3 has 15 amino acids. The germline gives CDR1 SGHTA, CDR2 FQGNSA. Between the trimmed V and J ends, which lost 6 bases and 4 bases, there was a span of 15 bases. DNA of the CDR3: TGTGCCAGCAGAGAGGCCGGGACAATTAATGAAAAACTGTTTTTT. This sequence encodes CASREAGTINEKLFF. The full variable domain, rest sourced from reference TRBV7-2 and TRBJ1-4, is GAGVSQSPSNKVTEKGKDVELRCDPISGHTALYWYRQSLGQGLEFLIYFQGNSAPDKSGLPSDRFSAERTGGSVSTLTIQRTQQEDSAVYLCASREAGTINEKLFFGSGTQLSVL.

The chain joins TRBV5-8 to TRBJ2-7, with D maybe TRBD1 (6 bases). The CDR3 is 15 residues long. CDR1 and CDR2 (germline): SGHTS, YDEGEE. V lost 0 bases, J lost 0 bases, and 10 bases lay in between. The CDR3 sequence: CASSLGQGSSYEQYF. The CDR3 DNA is TGTGCCAGCAGCTTGGGCCAGGGGAGCTCCTACGAGCAGTACTTC.

This chain links TRBV5-1 with TRBJ2-7; D gene uncertain. Per germline, CDR1 SGHRS and CDR2 YFSETQ. V lost 4 bases, J lost 4 bases, and 12 bases lay in between. CDR3 length: 13 residues. The CDR3 DNA sequence: TGCGCCAGCAGCCCAATGACTGAATACGAGCAGTACTTC. Protein product: CASSPMTEYEQYF.

The gene calls are TRBV11-2 and TRBJ2-1; 10 bases fit TRBD1. The CDR3 is 13 amino acids. CDR1 is SGHAT and CDR2 is FQNNGV in the germline V gene. V lost 9 bases, J lost 7 bases, and 6 bases stayed unmatched. The CDR3 protein is CASSLGQGNEQFF. The CDR3, as DNA: TGTGCCAGTTCCCTGGGACAGGGGAATGAGCAGTTCTTC.

This chain links TRBV18 with TRBJ1-5, with 8 bases aligning to TRBD1. The CDR3 covers 14 residues. Germline V CDR1 and CDR2: KGHSH, LQKENI. V gave up 3 bases and J gave up 7 bases; unmatched junction bases: 5. The chain's CDR3 is CASSPVTGAQPQHF. CDR3 DNA: TGTGCCAGCTCACCCGTGACAGGGGCACAGCCCCAGCATTTT.

The chain uses TRBV20-1 and TRBJ2-7; D ambiguous. Germline CDR1 is DFQATT and CDR2 is SNEGSKA (reference sequence). The CDR3 runs to 11 residues. V lost 3 bases and J lost 10, with 13 bases in between. CDR3 sequence: CSASTGLFQYF. The CDR3, as DNA: TGCAGTGCTAGTACCGGGCTATTCCAGTACTTC.

The CDR3 nucleotides read TGTGCCACCAGTGACAATTATAGCAATCAGCCCCAGCATTTT. This sequence encodes CATSDNYSNQPQHF. The chain links TRBV24-1 to TRBJ1-5; D unclear. Looked up from germline, CDR1 is KGHDR and CDR2 is SFDVKD. The length of the CDR3 is 14 residues. Trimming stripped 4 bases from V and 0 bases from J, with 6 bases between.

The J gene is TRBJ2-1, the V gene TRBV24-1; D may be TRBD1 or TRBD2 (5 bases each). This CDR3 spans 17 amino acids. Trimming removed 0 bases from V and 9 bases from J, with 20 bases in between. CDR1 KGHDR and CDR2 SFDVKD come from the germline V gene. CDR3 in DNA: TGTGCCACCAGTGATTTGGGACCGGGACGGTCCTTAAGTGAGCAGTTCTTC. Translation: CATSDLGPGRSLSEQFF.

This rearrangement joins TRBV5-4 to TRBJ2-7; possible D gene TRBD1, 5 bases. Between the trimmed V and J ends, which lost 1 base and 6 bases, there was a span of 8 bases. Per the germline V gene, CDR1 is SGHNT and CDR2 is YYREEE (reference sequence). This CDR3 is 12 amino acids long. In DNA, the CDR3 is TGTGCCAGCAGCTTGACAGGCGGCGAGCAGTACTTC. Its translation: CASSLTGGEQYF.

The rearrangement uses TRBV5-5 and TRBJ1-1; no definite D call. The V gene's germline CDR1 is SGHKS and CDR2 YYEKEE (reference sequence). The CDR3 runs 15 residues. The germline V and J ends were trimmed by 2 bases and 1 base, with 12 bases remaining between them. Here the CDR3 DNA reads TGTGCCAGCAGCTTTTTGACCTCAAGGAACACTGAAGCTTTCTTT. Translated, it gives CASSFLTSRNTEAFF.

This chain connects TRBV4-1 to TRBJ1-2; D unresolved. V was cut by 1 base and J by 0 bases, with 9 bases left in between. This CDR3 is 15 amino acids long. The germline gives CDR1 MGHRA, CDR2 YSYEKL. This chain's CDR3 is CASSQVGRPNYGYTF. The CDR3 coding sequence is TGCGCCAGCAGCCAAGTAGGCAGACCTAACTATGGCTACACCTTC.

The chain combines TRBV30 with TRBJ2-3; TRBD1 might be the D (6 bases). This CDR3 comprises 15 residues. Germline V lookup: CDR1 GTSNPN, CDR2 SVGIG (reference sequence). The V end lost 3 bases, the J end lost 1 base, and 14 bases lay between the germline ends. The CDR3 coding sequence is TGTGCCTGGAGCCAACAGGGCATCGGCACAGATACGCAGTATTTT. It yields the protein CAWSQQGIGTDTQYF. Based on the CDR3 plus reference TRBV30 and TRBJ2-3, the full variable domain is SQTIHQWPATLVQPVGSPLSLECTVEGTSNPNLYWYRQAAGRGLQLLFYSVGIGQISSEVPQNLSASRPQDRQFILSSKKLLLSDSGFYLCAWSQQGIGTDTQYFGPGTRLTVL.

V usage is TRBV24-1 and J usage is TRBJ1-4; D is unresolved. Trimming took 3 bases from V and 4 from J, leaving 11 bases between them. CDR1 KGHDR and CDR2 SFDVKD come from the germline V gene. This CDR3 has 15 residues. The CDR3 is CATSDKRALNEKLFF. The CDR3 DNA follows: TGTGCCACCAGTGATAAAAGGGCCCTTAATGAAAAACTGTTTTTT.

This rearrangement joins TRBV5-6 to TRBJ2-7, with D tentatively TRBD1 or TRBD2 (5 bases each). The germline V and J ends were trimmed by 4 bases and 3 bases, with 11 bases remaining between them. Germline values: CDR1 SGHDT, CDR2 YYEEEE. This CDR3 is 13 amino acids long. The CDR3 spells CASSAGAGYEQYF. The CDR3, as DNA: TGTGCCAGCAGCGCTGGGGCGGGCTACGAGCAGTACTTC.

V gene TRBV3-1 (or the pseudogene TRBV3-2) combines with J gene TRBJ2-3; maybe TRBD2 (5 bases). This CDR3 spans 15 amino acids. The V end lost 0 bases, the J end lost 4 bases, and 11 bases lay between the germline ends. Germline assignment: CDR1 LGHDT and CDR2 YNNKEL (reference sequence). The CDR3: CASSQEGRSADTQYF. In DNA, the CDR3 is TGTGCCAGCAGCCAAGAAGGGCGTAGCGCAGATACGCAGTATTTT.